This T cell receptor beta chain was sequenced in a study of cytomegalovirus exposure and HLA in healthy donors. PCR was performed using 60 Vbeta and 13 Jbeta primers. TCRdb's copy holds only in-frame clones and misses some; the assay was immunoSEQ multiplex PCR. The sample totals approximately 110,000 clones. The material sequenced was PBMCs. The sequence came from a man aged 18-30 years in good health and CMV-seronegative.

The CDR3: CASSLSGTGPTEAFF. In nucleotides, the CDR3 is TGTGCCAGCAGTCTTTCCGGGACAGGGCCCACTGAAGCTTTCTTT. This sequence joins TRBV27 and TRBJ1-1; 9 bases map to TRBD1. Germline V gene lookup returns CDR1 MNHEY and CDR2 SMNVEV (reference sequence). This CDR3 has 15 amino acids. With V trimmed by 5 bases and J by 4 bases, 8 bases remained unmatched.